This TCR beta chain is drawn from a study of T-cell reconstitution after alpha-beta-depleted transplantation in children (dated by TCRdb to about 2016). At the level of the whole study: T-cell immune reconstitution after TCRalphabeta/CD19-depleted allogeneic hematopoietic cell transplantation in children was quantitatively tracked in the study by means of TCR repertoire profiling.

From a lookup of the germline V gene, CDR1 and CDR2 are MNHEY and SVGAGI. From its cysteine to its phenylalanine, the CDR3 spans 13 amino acids. The only DNA kept is the CDR3, 39 bases in frame from the first base. Relative to germline, V is 5 bases shorter and J is 7 bases shorter, with 14 bases between their ends. Libraries were made using PCR. Sequenced using an Illumina HiSeq 2500. To normalize quantification of the TCRbeta repertoire, the TCR libraries were built with molecular barcoding that relied on unique molecular identifiers. The public reads were quality trimmed at Q25 with fastp and then assembled into clones with MiXCR by TCRdb, keeping productive beta chains. Every entry covers one CDR3 protein and lists the most common genes and DNA from its rows. The sample table contains 600,000 to 700,000 distinct CDR3 sequences; only one count was recorded for roughly 17% of them. Approximately 1% of the sample rests with the top ten.

Many counts were recorded for this clonotype. Its antigen is currently not known. Base qualities are missing; no much larger clone stands one base away. This specimen was PBMCs from the stem cell graft donor, taken from the stem cell graft. The chain was built from TRBV6-5 and TRBJ1-2; TRBD1 is possibly the D segment (6 matching bases). This receptor was obtained from a human donor who donated a stem cell graft to a child with acute myeloid leukemia. CDR3 sequence: CASSTGRSAGYTF. In nucleotide form, the sequence is TGTGCCAGCAGTACAGGGAGATCAGCTGGCTACACCTTC.